This T cell receptor (beta chain) was found in a study of Graves' ophthalmopathy and Graves' hyperthyroidism. Looking at the study overall: Peripheral blood collection took place at initial diagnosis, before any treatment.

Eligible hyperthyroidism cases comprised new diagnoses of under 2 months' duration in individuals aged 18 to 65. Trimming took 2 bases from V and 3 from J, leaving 7 bases between them. This CDR3 is 13 amino acids long. Per germline, CDR1 SGHNT and CDR2 YENEEA. RNA transcripts provided the template for amplifying TCR beta CDR3 regions. In the first round, RT-PCR was carried out with HTBI primers, and a multiplex PCR formed the second round. Using its own MiXCR run on the multiplex PCR reads, TCRdb lists one record per CDR3 protein. The sample consists of about 400,000 distinct CDR3 sequences, roughly 14% of them appearing once. Study-wide findings and caveats: Blood also harbored most expanded thyroid clonotypes above 0.001 frequency. The model achieved over 60% sensitivity and 72% to 85% specificity for ophthalmopathy progression.

This clonotype was counted ten times or more. Its antigen is currently unknown. The chain joins TRBV11-3 to TRBJ1-2; D remains ambiguous. Source material: peripheral blood. This TCR came from a young woman with stable Graves' hyperthyroidism. This CDR3 is CASSLSSDYGYTF. In DNA form, the CDR3 reads TGTGCCAGCAGCTTATCCAGCGACTATGGCTACACCTTC. The entire variable domain, with the rest obtained from reference TRBV11-3 and TRBJ1-2, is as follows: EAGVVQSPRYKIIEKKQPVAFWCNPISGHNTLYWYLQNLGQGPELLIRYENEEAVDDSQLPKDRFSAERLKGVDSTLKIQPAELGDSAVYLCASSLSSDYGYTFGSGTRLTVV.